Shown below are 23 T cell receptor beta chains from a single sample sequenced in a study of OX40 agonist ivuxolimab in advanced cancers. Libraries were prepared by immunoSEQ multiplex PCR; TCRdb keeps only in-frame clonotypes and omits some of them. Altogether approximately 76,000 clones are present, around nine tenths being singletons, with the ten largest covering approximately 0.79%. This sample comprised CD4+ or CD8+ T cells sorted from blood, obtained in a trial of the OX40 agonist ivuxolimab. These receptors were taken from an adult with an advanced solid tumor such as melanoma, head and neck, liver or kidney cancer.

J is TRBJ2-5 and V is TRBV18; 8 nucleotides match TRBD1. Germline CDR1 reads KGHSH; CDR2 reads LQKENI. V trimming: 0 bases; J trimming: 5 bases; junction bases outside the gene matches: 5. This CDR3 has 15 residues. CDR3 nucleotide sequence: TGTGCCAGCTCACCACCGACAGGGGTGCAGGAGACCCAGTACTTC. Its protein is CASSPPTGVQETQYF.

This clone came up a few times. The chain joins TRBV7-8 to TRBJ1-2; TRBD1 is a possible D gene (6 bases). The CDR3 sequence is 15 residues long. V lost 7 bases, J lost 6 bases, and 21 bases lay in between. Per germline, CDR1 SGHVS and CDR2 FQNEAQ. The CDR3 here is CASTQTGRRGDGYTF. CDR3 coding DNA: TGTGCCAGCACCCAAACAGGGAGGAGGGGAGATGGCTACACCTTC.

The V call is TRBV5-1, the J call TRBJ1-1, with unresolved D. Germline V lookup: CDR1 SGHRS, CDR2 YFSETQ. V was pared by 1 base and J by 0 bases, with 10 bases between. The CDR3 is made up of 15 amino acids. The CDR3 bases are TGCGCCAGCAGCTTGTCGGCACGGATGAACACTGAAGCTTTCTTT. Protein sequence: CASSLSARMNTEAFF.

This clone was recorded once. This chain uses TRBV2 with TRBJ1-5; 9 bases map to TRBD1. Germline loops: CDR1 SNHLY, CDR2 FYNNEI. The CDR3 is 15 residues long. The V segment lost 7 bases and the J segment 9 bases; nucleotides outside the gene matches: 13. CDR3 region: CASTEGGQGRWPQHF. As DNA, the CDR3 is TGTGCCAGCACCGAGGGGGGACAGGGTCGTTGGCCCCAGCATTTT.

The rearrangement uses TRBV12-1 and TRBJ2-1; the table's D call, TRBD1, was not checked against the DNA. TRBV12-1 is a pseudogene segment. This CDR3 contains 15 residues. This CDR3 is CASSRDRVAYNEQFF. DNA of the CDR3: TGTGCCAGCAGCCGTGACAGGGTGGCCTACAATGAGCAGTTCTTC.

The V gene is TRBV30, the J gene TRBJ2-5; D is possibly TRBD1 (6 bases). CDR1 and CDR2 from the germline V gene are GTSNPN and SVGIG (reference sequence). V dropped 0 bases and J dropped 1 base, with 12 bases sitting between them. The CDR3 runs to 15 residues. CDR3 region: CAWSVRRTAQETQYF. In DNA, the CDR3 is TGTGCCTGGAGTGTACGCCGGACAGCCCAAGAGACCCAGTACTTC.

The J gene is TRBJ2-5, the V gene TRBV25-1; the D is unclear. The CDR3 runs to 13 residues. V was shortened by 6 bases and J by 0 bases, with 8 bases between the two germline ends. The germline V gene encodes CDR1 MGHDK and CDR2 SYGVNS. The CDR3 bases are TGTGCCAGCAGGGGGTGGGACCAAGAGACCCAGTACTTC. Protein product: CASRGWDQETQYF.

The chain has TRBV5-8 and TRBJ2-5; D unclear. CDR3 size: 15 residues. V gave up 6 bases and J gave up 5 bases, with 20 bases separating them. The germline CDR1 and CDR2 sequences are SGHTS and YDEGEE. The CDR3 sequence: CASTPLGSPRETQYF. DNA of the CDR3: TGTGCCAGCACCCCCCTGGGAAGCCCACGGGAGACCCAGTACTTC.

The DNA of the CDR3 is TGTGCCAGCACCTCGGGTGAGCAGTACTTC. This gives the protein CASTSGEQYF. The V and J genes are TRBV11-1 and TRBJ2-7; D unclear. The V gene's germline CDR1 is SGHAT and CDR2 FQDESV (reference sequence). There are 10 residues in the CDR3. V dropped 7 bases and J dropped 7 bases, with 8 bases sitting between them.

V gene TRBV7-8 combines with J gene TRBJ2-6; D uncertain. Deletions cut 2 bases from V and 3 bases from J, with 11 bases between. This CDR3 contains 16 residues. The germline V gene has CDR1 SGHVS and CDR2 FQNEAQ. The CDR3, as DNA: TGTGCCAGCAGCTTATCTAGGGATAGTGGGGCCAACGTCCTGACTTTC. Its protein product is CASSLSRDSGANVLTF.

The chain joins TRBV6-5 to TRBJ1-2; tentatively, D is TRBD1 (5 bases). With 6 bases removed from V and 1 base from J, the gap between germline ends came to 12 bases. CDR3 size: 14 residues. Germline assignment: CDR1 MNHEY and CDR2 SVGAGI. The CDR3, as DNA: TGTGCCAGCAGAGCAGGGAATGGTAACTATGGCTACACCTTC. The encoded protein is CASRAGNGNYGYTF.

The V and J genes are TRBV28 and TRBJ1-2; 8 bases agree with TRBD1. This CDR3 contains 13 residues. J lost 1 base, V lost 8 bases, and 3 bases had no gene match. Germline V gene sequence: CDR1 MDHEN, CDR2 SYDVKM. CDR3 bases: TGTGCCAGCCAGACAGGGGTTAACTATGGCTACACCTTC. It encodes CASQTGVNYGYTF.

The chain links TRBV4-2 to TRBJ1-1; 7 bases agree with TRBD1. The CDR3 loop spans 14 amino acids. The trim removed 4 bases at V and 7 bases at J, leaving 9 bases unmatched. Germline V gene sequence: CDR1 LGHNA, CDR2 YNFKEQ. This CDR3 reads CASSPAGGIYEAFF. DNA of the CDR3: TGTGCCAGCAGCCCCGCAGGGGGGATATATGAAGCTTTCTTT.

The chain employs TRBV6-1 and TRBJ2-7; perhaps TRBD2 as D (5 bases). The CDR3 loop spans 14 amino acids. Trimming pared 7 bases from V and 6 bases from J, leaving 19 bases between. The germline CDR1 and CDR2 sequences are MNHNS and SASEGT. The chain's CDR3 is CASMVPGFRGEQYF. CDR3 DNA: TGTGCCAGCATGGTCCCCGGGTTCCGGGGCGAGCAGTACTTC.

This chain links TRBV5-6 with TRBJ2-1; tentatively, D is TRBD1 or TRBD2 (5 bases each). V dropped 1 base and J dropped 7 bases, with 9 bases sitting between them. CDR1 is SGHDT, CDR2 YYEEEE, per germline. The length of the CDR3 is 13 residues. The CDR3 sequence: CASSLMGVNEQFF. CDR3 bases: TGTGCCAGCAGCTTGATGGGGGTGAATGAGCAGTTCTTC.

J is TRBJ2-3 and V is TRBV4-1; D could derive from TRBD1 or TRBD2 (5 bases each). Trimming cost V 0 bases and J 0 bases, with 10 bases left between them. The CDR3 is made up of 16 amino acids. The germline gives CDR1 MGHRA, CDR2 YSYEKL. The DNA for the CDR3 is TGCGCCAGCAGCCAAGATTGGGGCGGGAGCACAGATACGCAGTATTTT. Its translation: CASSQDWGGSTDTQYF.

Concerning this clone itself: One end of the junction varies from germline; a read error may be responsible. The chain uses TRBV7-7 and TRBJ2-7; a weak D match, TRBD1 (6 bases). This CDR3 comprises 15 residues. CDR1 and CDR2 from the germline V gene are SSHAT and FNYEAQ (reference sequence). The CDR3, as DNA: TGTGCTAGCAGCAGGGACCCAGGGCCGCAGGGGGAGCAGTACTTC. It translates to CASSRDPGPQGEQYF.

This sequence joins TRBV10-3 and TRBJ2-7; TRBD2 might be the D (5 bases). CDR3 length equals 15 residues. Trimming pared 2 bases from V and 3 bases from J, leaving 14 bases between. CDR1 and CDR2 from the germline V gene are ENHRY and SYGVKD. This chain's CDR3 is CAISEPRAADYEQYF. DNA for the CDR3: TGTGCCATCAGTGAGCCCCGGGCAGCGGACTACGAGCAGTACTTC.

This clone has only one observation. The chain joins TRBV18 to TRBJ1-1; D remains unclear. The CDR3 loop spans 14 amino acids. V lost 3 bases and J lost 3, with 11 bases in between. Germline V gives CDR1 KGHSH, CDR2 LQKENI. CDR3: CASSPRNGDTEAFF. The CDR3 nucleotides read TGTGCCAGCTCACCCCGGAACGGGGACACTGAAGCTTTCTTT.

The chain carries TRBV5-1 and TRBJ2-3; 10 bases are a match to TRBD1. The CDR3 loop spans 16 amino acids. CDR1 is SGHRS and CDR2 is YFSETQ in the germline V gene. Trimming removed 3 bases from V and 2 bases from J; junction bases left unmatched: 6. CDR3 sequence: CASSSGDRGDTDTQYF. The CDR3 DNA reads TGCGCCAGCAGCTCGGGGGACAGGGGCGACACAGATACGCAGTATTTT.

CDR3 sequence reads: CASSLGSSGTPDTQYF. The DNA for the CDR3 is TGCGCCAGCAGCTTGGGTAGTAGCGGGACCCCAGATACGCAGTATTTT. V is TRBV5-1 and J is TRBJ2-3, with 8 positions matching TRBD2. The CDR3 extends over 16 amino acids. Germline CDR1 SGHRS, CDR2 YFSETQ. The J segment lost 4 bases and the V segment lost 0 bases, leaving 7 bases of the junction unmatched. Full variable domain (remainder filled in from reference TRBV5-1 and TRBJ2-3): KAGVTQTPRYLIKTRGQQVTLSCSPISGHRSVSWYQQTPGQGLQFLFEYFSETQRNKGNFPGRFSGRQFSNSRSEMNVSTLELGDSALYLCASSLGSSGTPDTQYFGPGTRLTVL.

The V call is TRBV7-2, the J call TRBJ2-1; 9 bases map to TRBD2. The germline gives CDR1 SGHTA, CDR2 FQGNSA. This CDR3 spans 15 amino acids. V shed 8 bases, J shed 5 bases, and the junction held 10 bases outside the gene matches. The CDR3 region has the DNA TGTGCCAGCCTAGGGGTAGCGGGAGTCCACAATGAGCAGTTCTTC. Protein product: CASLGVAGVHNEQFF.

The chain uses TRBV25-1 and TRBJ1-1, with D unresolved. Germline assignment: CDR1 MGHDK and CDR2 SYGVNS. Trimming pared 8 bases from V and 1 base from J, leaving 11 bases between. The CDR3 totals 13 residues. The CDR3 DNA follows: TGTGCCAGCTTCTCCACGCAGAACACTGAAGCTTTCTTT. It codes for CASFSTQNTEAFF.